The next 19 T cell receptor beta chains were all read from a single sample in a study of cytomegalovirus exposure and HLA in healthy donors. The primer mix had 60 Vbeta and 13 Jbeta primers. The table came from immunoSEQ multiplex PCR; TCRdb's copy has only in-frame clones and leaves some out. The sample shows under 200,000 clones, over 75% of them seen only once. The sample consisted of PBMCs. The receptors were gathered from a woman between 50 and 59 years old in good health and CMV-seronegative.

The chain's CDR3 is CASSPPGLAGEKLFF. The CDR3 DNA is TGTGCCAGCTCACCACCGGGGCTGGCCGGCGAAAAACTGTTTTTT. The chain links TRBV18 to TRBJ1-4; TRBD1 is a possible D gene (5 bases). The CDR3 has 15 amino acids. Deletions cut 0 bases from V and 8 bases from J, with 13 bases between. CDR1 and CDR2 from the germline V gene are KGHSH and LQKENI. Together with reference TRBV18 and TRBJ1-4, the CDR3 gives the full variable domain: NAGVMQNPRHLVRRRGQEARLRCSPMKGHSHVYWYRQLPEEGLKFMVYLQKENIIDESGMPKERFSAEFPKEGPSILRIQQVVRGDSAAYFCASSPPGLAGEKLFFGSGTQLSVL.

The chain combines TRBV30 with TRBJ1-1; 8 bases align to TRBD1. J was trimmed by 10 bases and V by 3 bases; bases with no gene match: 7. This CDR3 is 12 amino acids long. Germline assignment: CDR1 GTSNPN and CDR2 SVGIG (reference sequence). CDR3 protein: CAWRVQGGPAFF. The CDR3 DNA reads as TGTGCCTGGAGGGTACAGGGGGGTCCAGCTTTCTTT.

Turning to this clone: Other DNA variants within this sample encode the same CDR3. The rearrangement uses TRBV11-2 and TRBJ2-3; TRBD2 matches 13 bases. The CDR3 is 19 residues long. V gave up 1 base and J gave up 1 base; unmatched junction bases: 8. Per the germline V gene, CDR1 is SGHAT and CDR2 is FQNNGV. The CDR3 region has the DNA TGTGCCAGCAGCTTAGTACCCCGCGGACTAGCGGGAGGCACAGATACGCAGTATTTT. The encoded protein is CASSLVPRGLAGGTDTQYF.

The V call is TRBV4-1, the J call TRBJ2-7, with 11 bases matching TRBD1. The CDR3 runs 14 residues. The trim removed 7 bases at V and 0 bases at J, leaving 2 bases unmatched. Germline CDR1 is MGHRA and CDR2 is YSYEKL. The CDR3 loop is CASKGTGGSYEQYF. The CDR3 DNA is TGCGCCAGCAAGGGGACAGGGGGCTCCTACGAGCAGTACTTC.

A single count supports this clone. V usage is TRBV6-5 and J usage is TRBJ2-7; D perhaps matches TRBD1 (5 bases). Deletions cut 2 bases from V and 0 bases from J, with 11 bases between. The germline gives CDR1 MNHEY, CDR2 SVGAGI. The length of the CDR3 is 15 residues. Written as DNA, the CDR3 is TGTGCCAGCAGTTACGGGGCGGAAAGCTCCTACGAGCAGTACTTC. Protein sequence: CASSYGAESSYEQYF.

The rearrangement uses TRBV2 and TRBJ2-5; possible D gene TRBD1, 6 bases. CDR3 length: 13 residues. Germline CDR1 reads SNHLY; CDR2 reads FYNNEI. V dropped 5 bases and J dropped 2 bases, with 9 bases sitting between them. CDR3 sequence (DNA): TGTGCCAGCAGTCCGGACAGTCAAGAGACCCAGTACTTC. It is translated as CASSPDSQETQYF.

This clone occurred once. The V gene is TRBV6-5, the J gene TRBJ2-7; D might be TRBD2 (7 bases). The germline CDR1 and CDR2 sequences are MNHEY and SVGAGI. The V end was cut by 2 bases, the J end by 3 bases, with 17 bases between. The CDR3 has 16 amino acids. The CDR3 bases are TGTGCCAGCAGTTACCCGACGGCGGGGGCTAGCTACGAGCAGTACTTC. Protein sequence: CASSYPTAGASYEQYF.

This clone was seen more than once but under ten times. This chain uses TRBV21-1 with TRBJ2-4; no DNA check was done on the table's D call, TRBD2. TRBV21-1 is deemed a pseudogene. The CDR3 loop spans 16 amino acids. CDR3 loop: CASSKAGRWTKNIQYF. The CDR3 nucleotides read TGTGCCAGCAGCAAGGCAGGGAGGTGGACCAAAAACATTCAGTACTTC.

V is TRBV4-1 and J is TRBJ2-7; TRBD2 matches 8 bases. From germline, CDR1 is MGHRA and CDR2 YSYEKL. This CDR3 spans 14 amino acids. J was trimmed by 4 bases and V by 2 bases; bases with no gene match: 4. The chain's CDR3 is CASSQPGGDYEQYF. The CDR3 DNA is TGCGCCAGCAGCCAACCCGGGGGGGATTACGAGCAGTACTTC.

This clone was counted between two and nine times. The chain joins TRBV6-4 to TRBJ2-7; 12 positions match TRBD1. CDR3 length equals 19 residues. J lost 0 bases, V lost 5 bases, and 14 bases had no gene match. Germline CDR1 is MRHNA and CDR2 is SNTAGT. The CDR3 here is CASSTGTGGPGPYSYEQYF. CDR3 bases: TGTGCCAGCAGTACCGGGACAGGGGGCCCTGGGCCCTACTCCTACGAGCAGTACTTC.

V gene TRBV6-1 combines with J gene TRBJ1-5; D is ambiguous. With 10 bases removed from V and 0 bases from J, the gap between germline ends came to 13 bases. Germline-derived CDR1 and CDR2 are MNHNS and SASEGT. The CDR3 is 14 residues long. The CDR3 coding sequence is TGTGCCACCGGGTGGAGCGTTAGCAATCAGCCCCAGCATTTT. It encodes CATGWSVSNQPQHF.

This rearrangement joins TRBV7-9 to TRBJ2-7, with D tentatively TRBD1 (5 bases). With 0 bases removed from V and 3 bases from J, the gap between germline ends came to 9 bases. This CDR3 is built from 14 residues. Germline V gene data show CDR1 as SEHNR and CDR2 as FQNEAQ (reference sequence). The DNA for the CDR3 is TGTGCCAGCAGCTTAGCGCCAGGGATCTACGAGCAGTACTTC. Its translation: CASSLAPGIYEQYF.

CDR3 DNA: TGTGCCAGCAGCCCCCAGGGGGGGAACACTGAAGCTTTCTTT. Translating it yields CASSPQGGNTEAFF. The rearrangement joins TRBV11-2 to TRBJ1-1; 7 nucleotides agree with TRBD1. The CDR3 covers 14 residues. Germline V gives CDR1 SGHAT, CDR2 FQNNGV. Germline trimming cut 5 bases from V and 1 base from J; bases unmatched to any gene: 4.

J is TRBJ2-3 and V is TRBV2, with a possible D match to TRBD2 (5 bases). The CDR3 extends over 12 amino acids. Germline loops: CDR1 SNHLY, CDR2 FYNNEI. The ends were cut back, 7 bases at V and 10 bases at J, with 15 bases in the middle. As DNA, the CDR3 is TGTGCCAGCAACGGTCTAGCTACGGCGCAGTATTTT. It translates to CASNGLATAQYF. Full variable domain (rest looked up from reference TRBV2 and TRBJ2-3): EPEVTQTPSHQVTQMGQEVILRCVPISNHLYFYWYRQILGQKVEFLVSFYNNEISEKSEIFDDQFSVERPDGSNFTLKIRSTKLEDSAMYFCASNGLATAQYFGPGTRLTVL.

V usage is TRBV4-1 and J usage is TRBJ2-1; the D gene is possibly TRBD2 (5 bases). The CDR3 is made up of 17 amino acids. The V gene lost 1 base and the J gene lost 0 bases, with 13 bases spanning the gap. The germline V gene has CDR1 MGHRA and CDR2 YSYEKL. The CDR3 protein is CASSQGQAASSYNEQFF. CDR3 coding DNA: TGCGCCAGCAGCCAAGGGCAAGCGGCAAGCTCCTACAATGAGCAGTTCTTC.

The chain uses TRBV28 and TRBJ1-2; TRBD1 is a possible D gene (6 bases). Germline CDR1 MDHEN, CDR2 SYDVKM. The CDR3 extends over 16 amino acids. Trimming took off 4 bases at V and 4 bases at J, with 19 bases between the two ends. The CDR3 protein is CASSSHYRTALYGYTF. Written as DNA, the CDR3 is TGTGCCAGCAGTTCTCACTATCGGACAGCCCTCTATGGCTACACCTTC.

The chain joins TRBV6-1 to TRBJ2-3, with D possibly TRBD1 on 5 matching bases. The V gene lost 3 bases and the J gene lost 5 bases, with 12 bases spanning the gap. The length of the CDR3 is 14 residues. Germline values: CDR1 MNHNS, CDR2 SASEGT. CDR3 sequence reads: CASSDYSGKDTQYF. The CDR3 DNA follows: TGTGCCAGCAGTGATTACTCAGGGAAAGATACGCAGTATTTT.

The J gene is TRBJ1-5, the V gene TRBV19, with D uncertain. CDR3 length equals 12 residues. V was clipped by 4 bases and J by 5 bases, with 6 bases between them. Germline values: CDR1 LNHDA, CDR2 SQIVND (reference sequence). CDR3 sequence reads: CASSRGYQPQHF. DNA for the CDR3: TGTGCCAGTAGTAGAGGGTATCAGCCCCAGCATTTT.

V usage is TRBV19 and J usage is TRBJ1-1; D is possibly TRBD1 (6 bases). The germline CDR1 and CDR2 sequences are LNHDA and SQIVND (reference sequence). Trimming cost V 6 bases and J 0 bases, with 14 bases left between them. This CDR3 has 15 amino acids. Here the CDR3 reads CASRDRSYMNTEAFF. The CDR3 region has the DNA TGTGCCAGTAGGGACAGAAGTTACATGAACACTGAAGCTTTCTTT.